This TCR beta chain is from a study of neurological immune-mediated disorders. Study results and caveats: Healthy controls had more TCR clonal expansion than multiple sclerosis, which showed the least, whereas HTLV-1-associated myelopathy showed the most.

For sorted libraries, the input was roughly 1 million CD4+ or CD8+ T cells. A word on this clonotype: Its antigen remains unidentified.

Every sequencing run produced over 160 million TCR-beta sequences, and the sequences from any one run covered 15-18 subjects. TCRdb used MiXCR to reprocess the 5' RACE reads, holding one entry per CDR3 protein. The table shows 52,000 or so distinct CDR3 sequences, with about 4.2% occurring only once. The TCR comes from a woman aged 35 to 49 with multiple sclerosis. The specimen sequenced was CD4+ T cells from blood.

The CDR3 nucleotides are TGCGCCAGCAGCTTGGCGACAGGGTCGGGATCACCCCTCCACTTT. Translating gives CASSLATGSGSPLHF. The chain links TRBV5-1 to TRBJ1-6; the match to TRBD1 covers 7 bases. Germline CDR1 and CDR2: SGHRS and YFSETQ. The J segment lost 10 bases and the V segment lost 0 bases, leaving 7 bases of the junction unmatched. The CDR3 sequence is 15 residues long. The full variable domain, with the rest looked up from reference TRBV5-1 and TRBJ1-6, is KAGVTQTPRYLIKTRGQQVTLSCSPISGHRSVSWYQQTPGQGLQFLFEYFSETQRNKGNFPGRFSGRQFSNSRSEMNVSTLELGDSALYLCASSLATGSGSPLHFGNGTRLTVT.